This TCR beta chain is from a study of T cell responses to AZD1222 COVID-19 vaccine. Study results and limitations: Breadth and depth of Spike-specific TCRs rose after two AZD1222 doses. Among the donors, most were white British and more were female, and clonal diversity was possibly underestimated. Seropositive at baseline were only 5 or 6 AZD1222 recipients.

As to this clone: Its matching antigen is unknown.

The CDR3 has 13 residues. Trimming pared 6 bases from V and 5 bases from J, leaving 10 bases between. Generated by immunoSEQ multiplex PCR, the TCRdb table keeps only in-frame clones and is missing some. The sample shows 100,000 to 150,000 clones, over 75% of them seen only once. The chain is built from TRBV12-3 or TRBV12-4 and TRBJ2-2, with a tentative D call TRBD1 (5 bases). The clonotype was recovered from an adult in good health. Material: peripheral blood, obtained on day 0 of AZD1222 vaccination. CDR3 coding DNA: TGTGCCAGCAGGGCCCGACAGACCGGGGAGCTGTTTTTT. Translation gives CASRARQTGELFF.